This record covers a single T cell receptor (beta chain). What antigen it recognizes has not been identified. No qualities accompany the bases; no much larger clone lies one base away. The immunoSEQ Assay, a bias-controlled multiplex PCR, was used to amplify TCRbeta CDR3 regions from genomic DNA. The original pipeline was this. The number of nucleated cells in each sample was estimated from the amplification of reference gene primers within the assay. To quantify the absolute abundance of each unique TCRbeta CDR3 rearrangement, sequence reads were collapsed and filtered. For each sample, productive Simpson clonality was calculated by taking the square root of Simpson's diversity index across productive rearrangements. The table was pulled from immuneACCESS by TCRdb, which kept in-frame rearrangements only. Such tables lose some clones; where checked, under half of the loss comes from unresolved V genes, and the rest has no known cause. D and trimming were read from the DNA, whereas the V and J calls and clone size are those reported in that table. This sample has around 150,000 clones in its table, and about 86% of those were observed once. The ten top clones hold less than 3.5% of the sample.

At the junction V is shortened by 5 bases and J by 10 bases; bases outside the gene matches: 4. Its CDR3 holds 11 amino acids, cysteine through phenylalanine. Only CDR3 DNA remains: 33 bases, in frame from the first base. Per the germline V gene (reference sequence), LNHDA is the CDR1 and SQIVND is the CDR2. Collaborating institutions collected whole blood in K2EDTA tubes following their own protocols. Collaborator samples were shipped for TCRbeta analysis as frozen whole blood, isolated PBMCs, or DNA extracted from either sample type. The sample originates from a study of blood T cell repertoires in COVID-19 (dated by TCRdb to 2020 to 2021). Background on the whole study: Collaborator samples came from the United States, Italy and Spain and covered acute and convalescent phases of COVID-19. The material from the prospective study consisted of cDNA or gDNA derived from T cells, B-cell-depleted T cells, or PBMCs. The dataset comprised deeply sampled blood TCRbeta repertoires from subjects exposed to, actively infected with, or recovered from COVID-19. The repertoires were released in a freely available public database meant as a resource for research on the immune response to SARS-CoV-2. The samples were drawn from two sources: the first 160 participants of the ongoing ImmuneRACE study, and over 950 subjects contributed by 6 global collaborators. The sample metadata nearly always contained a de-identified subject ID, COVID-19 status, age in years and sex. HLA class I and class II types, where available, came from metadata supplied by the sample provider rather than from assay-based typing.

What the work shows at the level of the full study, not this receptor alone: Clinical and demographic metadata were provided uncurated, with the amount varying by source and participant.

Material: peripheral blood. This TCR came from a man in his sixties or seventies with acute or convalescent COVID-19. The rearranged chain carries TRBV19 and TRBJ2-5; 7 junctional bases match TRBD2. The CDR3 protein is CASSPGTIQYF. Here is the DNA: TGTGCCAGTAGTCCCGGGACTATCCAGTACTTC.